These 11 T cell receptor beta chains came from one sample sequenced in a study of blood T cell repertoires in COVID-19. Using immunoSEQ multiplex PCR, the repertoire was profiled, and TCRdb retains in-frame clones only, with some absent. The data contain roughly 130,000 clones, 88% of them singletons. The sample consisted of peripheral blood. These receptors all stem from a man between 60 and 70 years old with active or convalescent COVID-19.

The chain combines TRBV2 with TRBJ1-3; 11 positions agree with TRBD1. Germline V gene lookup returns CDR1 SNHLY and CDR2 FYNNEI. J lost 8 bases, V lost 6 bases, and 6 bases had no gene match. The CDR3 spans 14 residues. This CDR3 reads CASSGTGGVDTIYF. The CDR3 region has the DNA TGTGCCAGCAGCGGGACAGGGGGTGTGGACACCATATATTTT.

The rearrangement links TRBV6-5 to TRBJ2-1; TRBD1 matches 9 bases. The CDR3 is 15 amino acids. Germline trimming cut 5 bases from V and 5 bases from J; bases unmatched to any gene: 7. The germline gives CDR1 MNHEY, CDR2 SVGAGI. The CDR3 DNA follows: TGTGCCAGCAGTCCCGGGACAGGGACTAACAATGAGCAGTTCTTC. Residues: CASSPGTGTNNEQFF.

This clone has just a few counts. The rearrangement uses TRBV7-2 and TRBJ1-2; D uncertain. The V and J ends lost 5 bases and 4 bases respectively, with 14 bases between them. Germline V gene sequence: CDR1 SGHTA, CDR2 FQGNSA. This CDR3 contains 14 residues. The CDR3 coding sequence is TGTGCCAGCAGCCAACGTAGAATAACCTATGGCTACACCTTC. Amino acid sequence: CASSQRRITYGYTF. Drawing the rest from reference TRBV7-2 and TRBJ1-2, the complete variable domain is GAGVSQSPSNKVTEKGKDVELRCDPISGHTALYWYRQSLGQGLEFLIYFQGNSAPDKSGLPSDRFSAERTGGSVSTLTIQRTQQEDSAVYLCASSQRRITYGYTFGSGTRLTVV.

CDR3 sequence (DNA): TGTGCCAGCAGCTCCGAGGGCAGGGGGGAACTGTTTTTT. Protein: CASSSEGRGELFF. V and J are TRBV7-2 and TRBJ1-4; 7 bases are a match to TRBD1. V lost 4 bases to trimming and J lost 12 bases; unmatched junction nucleotides: 8. CDR3 size: 13 residues. The V gene's germline CDR1 is SGHTA and CDR2 FQGNSA.

This chain links TRBV29-1 with TRBJ2-7; 13 bases agree with TRBD2. The germline V gene has CDR1 SQVTM and CDR2 ANQGSEA. This CDR3 has 14 residues. Losses at the gene ends were 6 bases for V and 7 bases for J; bases not matched to a gene: 9. The CDR3 nucleotides read TGCAGCGTCTACACTAGCGGGAGGGCCAAAGAGCAGTACTTC. It encodes CSVYTSGRAKEQYF.

Turning to this clone: Other DNA sequences in this specimen translate into the identical CDR3. The chain has TRBV18 and TRBJ1-3; D unresolved. Deletions cut 3 bases from V and 2 bases from J, with 8 bases between. The CDR3 has 14 residues. Germline lookup yields CDR1 KGHSH and CDR2 LQKENI. The CDR3 loop is CASSPGRAGNTIYF. The CDR3, as DNA: TGTGCCAGCTCACCCGGTCGAGCTGGAAACACCATATATTTT.

The rearrangement joins TRBV27 to TRBJ2-3; D is undetermined. Trimming took 0 bases from V and 1 from J, leaving 8 bases between them. Germline V gives CDR1 MNHEY, CDR2 SMNVEV (reference sequence). CDR3 length: 15 amino acids. The chain's CDR3 is CASSLSTLGTDTQYF. The CDR3 DNA reads TGTGCCAGCAGTTTATCGACACTTGGCACAGATACGCAGTATTTT.

CDR3 coding DNA: TGTGCCAGCAGCCCACACCTAGCTGGCGAGCAGTACTTC. Its translation is CASSPHLAGEQYF. The chain is built from TRBV7-2 and TRBJ2-7; D possibly corresponds to TRBD2 (5 bases). The ends were cut back, 5 bases at V and 6 bases at J, with 14 bases in the middle. Germline V gives CDR1 SGHTA, CDR2 FQGNSA. The CDR3 is made up of 13 amino acids.

This chain links TRBV10-3 with TRBJ2-1; TRBD1 is a possible D gene (5 bases). This CDR3 has 14 residues. The V and J ends lost 4 bases and 4 bases respectively, with 11 bases between them. CDR1 and CDR2 from the germline V gene are ENHRY and SYGVKD. CDR3 region: CAISGMTDYNEQFF. CDR3 nucleotide sequence: TGTGCCATCAGTGGGATGACAGATTACAATGAGCAGTTCTTC.

The genes are TRBV6-1 and TRBJ1-2; a possible D gene is TRBD1 (6 bases). The CDR3 consists of 15 residues. Germline V gene data show CDR1 as MNHNS and CDR2 as SASEGT. V dropped 3 bases and J dropped 4 bases, with 15 bases sitting between them. The CDR3 protein is CASSDGGGGGYGYTF. The CDR3 DNA follows: TGTGCCAGCAGTGACGGGGGGGGCGGCGGCTATGGCTACACCTTC.

At least ten counts were recorded for this clone. CDR3 bases: TGTGCCAGCAAAGTCAGTGCCTACGAGCAGTACTTC. Encoded protein: CASKVSAYEQYF. The rearrangement joins TRBV6-6 to TRBJ2-7, with unresolved D. V lost 7 bases and J lost 2, with 9 bases in between. The germline V gene has CDR1 MNHNY and CDR2 SVGAGI (reference sequence). CDR3 length equals 12 residues.